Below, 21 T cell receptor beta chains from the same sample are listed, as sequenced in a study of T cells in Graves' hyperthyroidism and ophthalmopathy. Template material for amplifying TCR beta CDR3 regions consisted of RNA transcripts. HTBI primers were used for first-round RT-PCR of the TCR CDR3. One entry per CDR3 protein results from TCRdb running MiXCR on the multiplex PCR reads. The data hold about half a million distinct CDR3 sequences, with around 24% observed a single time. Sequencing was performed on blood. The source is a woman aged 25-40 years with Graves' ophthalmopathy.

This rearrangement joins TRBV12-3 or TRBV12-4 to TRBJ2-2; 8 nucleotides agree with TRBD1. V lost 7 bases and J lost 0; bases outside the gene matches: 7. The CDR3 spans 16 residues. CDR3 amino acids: CASTLPQGANTGELFF. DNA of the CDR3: TGTGCCAGCACCCTACCACAGGGGGCGAACACCGGGGAGCTGTTTTTT.

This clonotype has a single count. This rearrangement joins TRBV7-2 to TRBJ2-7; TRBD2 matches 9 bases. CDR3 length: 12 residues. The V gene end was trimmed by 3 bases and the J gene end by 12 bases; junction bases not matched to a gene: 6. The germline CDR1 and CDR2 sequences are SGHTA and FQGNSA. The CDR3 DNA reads TGTGCCAGCAGCTTCAGACTAGCGGCATGGTACTTC. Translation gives CASSFRLAAWYF.

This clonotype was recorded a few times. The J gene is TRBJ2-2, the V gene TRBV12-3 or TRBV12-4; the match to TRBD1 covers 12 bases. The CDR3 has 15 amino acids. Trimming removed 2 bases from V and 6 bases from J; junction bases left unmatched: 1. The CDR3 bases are TGTGCCAGCAGTTTAAGGGACAGGGGGCCCGGGGAGCTGTTTTTT. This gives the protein CASSLRDRGPGELFF.

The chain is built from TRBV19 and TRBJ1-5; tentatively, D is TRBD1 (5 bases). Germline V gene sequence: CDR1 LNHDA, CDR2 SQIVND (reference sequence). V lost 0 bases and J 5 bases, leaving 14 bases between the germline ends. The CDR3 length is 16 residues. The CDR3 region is CASSIDAWTSDQPQHF. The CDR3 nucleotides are TGTGCCAGTAGTATAGACGCTTGGACATCCGATCAGCCCCAGCATTTT.

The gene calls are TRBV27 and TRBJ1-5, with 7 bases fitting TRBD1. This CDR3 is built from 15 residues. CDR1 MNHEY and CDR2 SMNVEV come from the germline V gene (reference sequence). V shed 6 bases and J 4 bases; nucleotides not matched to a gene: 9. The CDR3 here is CASSLYGTDNQPQHF. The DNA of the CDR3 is TGTGCCAGCAGCCTCTATGGGACAGATAATCAGCCCCAGCATTTT.

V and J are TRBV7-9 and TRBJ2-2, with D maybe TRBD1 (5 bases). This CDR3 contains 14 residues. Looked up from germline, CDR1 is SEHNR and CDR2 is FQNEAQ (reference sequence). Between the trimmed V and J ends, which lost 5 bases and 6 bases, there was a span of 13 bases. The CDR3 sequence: CASSRLGQAGELFF. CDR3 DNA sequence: TGTGCCAGCAGCCGTTTGGGGCAGGCCGGGGAGCTGTTTTTT.

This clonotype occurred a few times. The CDR3 DNA is TGTGCCAGTAGTATAGGAAGCTACCGGGGCCAATCTCCAGGGGATTCACCCCTCCACTTT. This codes for CASSIGSYRGQSPGDSPLHF. The chain recombines TRBV19 with TRBJ1-6; D possibly corresponds to TRBD1 (6 bases). CDR3 length equals 20 residues. Germline V gene data show CDR1 as LNHDA and CDR2 as SQIVND (reference sequence). The germline V and J ends were trimmed by 1 base and 8 bases, with 27 bases remaining between them.

CDR3 amino acids: CASSGERGDGETQYF. In nucleotides, the CDR3 is TGTGCCAGCAGTGGGGAGCGGGGGGACGGAGAGACCCAGTACTTC. The J gene is TRBJ2-5, the V gene TRBV25-1, with 9 bases that match TRBD2. CDR1 is MGHDK, CDR2 SYGVNS, per germline. CDR3 size: 15 residues. Losses at the gene ends were 4 bases for V and 4 bases for J; bases not matched to a gene: 7.

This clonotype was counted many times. CDR3: CATSGPRNNQETQYF. CDR3 DNA: TGTGCCACCAGTGGCCCGCGGAACAACCAAGAGACCCAGTACTTC. This rearrangement joins TRBV24-1 to TRBJ2-5; the D is unclear. CDR1 is KGHDR and CDR2 is SFDVKD in the germline V gene. The CDR3 contains 15 residues. V lost 5 bases, J lost 0 bases, and 12 bases lay in between.

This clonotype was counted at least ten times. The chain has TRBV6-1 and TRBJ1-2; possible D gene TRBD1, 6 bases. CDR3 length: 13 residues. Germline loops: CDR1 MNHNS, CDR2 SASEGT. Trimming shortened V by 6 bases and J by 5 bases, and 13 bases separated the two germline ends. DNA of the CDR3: TGTGCCAGCAGCCCCAGGGGTTCTTATGGCTACACCTTC. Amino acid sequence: CASSPRGSYGYTF.

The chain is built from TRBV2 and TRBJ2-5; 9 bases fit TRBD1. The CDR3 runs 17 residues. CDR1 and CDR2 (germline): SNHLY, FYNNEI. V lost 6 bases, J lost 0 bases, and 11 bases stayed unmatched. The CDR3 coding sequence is TGTGCCAGCAGGGGGGACAGGGAGTTCGCTAACCAAGAGACCCAGTACTTC. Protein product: CASRGDREFANQETQYF.

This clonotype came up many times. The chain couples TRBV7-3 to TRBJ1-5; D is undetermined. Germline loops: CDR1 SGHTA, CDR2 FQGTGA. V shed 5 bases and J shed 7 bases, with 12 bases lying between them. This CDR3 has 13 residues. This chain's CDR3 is CASSPQHGQPQHF. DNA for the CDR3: TGTGCCAGCAGCCCACAACATGGGCAGCCCCAGCATTTT.

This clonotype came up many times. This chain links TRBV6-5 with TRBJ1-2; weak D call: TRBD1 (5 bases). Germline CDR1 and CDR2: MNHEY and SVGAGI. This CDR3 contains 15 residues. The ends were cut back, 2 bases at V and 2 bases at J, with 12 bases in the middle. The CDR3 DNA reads TGTGCCAGCAGTTACGGGGGTCAGCAGAACTATGGCTACACCTTC. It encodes CASSYGGQQNYGYTF.

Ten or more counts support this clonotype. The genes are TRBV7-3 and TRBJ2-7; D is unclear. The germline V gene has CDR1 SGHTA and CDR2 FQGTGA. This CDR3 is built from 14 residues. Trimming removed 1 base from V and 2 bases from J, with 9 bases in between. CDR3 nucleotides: TGTGCCAGCAGCTTAAGTTCCGATACCTACGAGCAGTACTTC. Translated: CASSLSSDTYEQYF.

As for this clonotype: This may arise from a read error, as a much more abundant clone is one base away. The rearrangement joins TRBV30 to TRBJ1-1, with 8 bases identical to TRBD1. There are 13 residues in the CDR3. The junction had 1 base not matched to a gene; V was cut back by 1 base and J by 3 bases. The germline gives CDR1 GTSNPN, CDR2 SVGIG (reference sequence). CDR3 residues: CAWSAQGDTEAFF. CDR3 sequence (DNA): TGTGCCTGGAGTGCACAGGGGGACACTGAAGCTTTCTTT.

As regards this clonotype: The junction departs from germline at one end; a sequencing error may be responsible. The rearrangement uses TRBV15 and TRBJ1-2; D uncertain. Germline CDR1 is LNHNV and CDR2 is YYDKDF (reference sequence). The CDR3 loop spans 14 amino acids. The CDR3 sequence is CATSRGMEVRGNTF. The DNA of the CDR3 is TGTGCCACCAGCAGAGGGATGGAAGTTCGTGGCAACACCTTC.

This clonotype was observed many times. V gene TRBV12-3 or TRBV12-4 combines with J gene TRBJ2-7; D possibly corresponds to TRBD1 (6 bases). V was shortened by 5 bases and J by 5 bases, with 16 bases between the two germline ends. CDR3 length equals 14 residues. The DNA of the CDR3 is TGTGCCAGCAGTCCTCGACAGGCGAGTGACGAGCAGTACTTC. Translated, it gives CASSPRQASDEQYF.

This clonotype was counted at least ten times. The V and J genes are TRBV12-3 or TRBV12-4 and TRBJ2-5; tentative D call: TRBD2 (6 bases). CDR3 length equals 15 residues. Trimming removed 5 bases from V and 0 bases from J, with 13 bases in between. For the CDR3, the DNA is TGTGCCAGCAGTCCAGAGAGCGGGTACCAAGAGACCCAGTACTTC. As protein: CASSPESGYQETQYF.

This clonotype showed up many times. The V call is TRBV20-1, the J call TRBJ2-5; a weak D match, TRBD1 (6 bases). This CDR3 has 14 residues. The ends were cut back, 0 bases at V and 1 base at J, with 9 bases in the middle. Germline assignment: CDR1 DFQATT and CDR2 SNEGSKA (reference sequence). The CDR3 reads CSARDLTGQETQYF. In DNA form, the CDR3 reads TGCAGTGCTAGAGATTTGACAGGCCAAGAGACCCAGTACTTC.

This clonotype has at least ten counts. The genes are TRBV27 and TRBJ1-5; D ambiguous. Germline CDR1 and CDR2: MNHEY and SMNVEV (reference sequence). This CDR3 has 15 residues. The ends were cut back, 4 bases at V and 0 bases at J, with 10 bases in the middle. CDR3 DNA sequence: TGTGCCAGCAGTTATGATAGGTCTAGCAATCAGCCCCAGCATTTT. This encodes CASSYDRSSNQPQHF.

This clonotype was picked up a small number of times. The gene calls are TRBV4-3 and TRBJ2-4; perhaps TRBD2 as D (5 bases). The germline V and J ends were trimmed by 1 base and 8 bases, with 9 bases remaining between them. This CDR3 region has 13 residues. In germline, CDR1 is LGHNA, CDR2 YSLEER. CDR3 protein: CASSQGGKDIQYF. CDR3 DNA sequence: TGCGCCAGCAGCCAAGGAGGGAAGGACATTCAGTACTTC.